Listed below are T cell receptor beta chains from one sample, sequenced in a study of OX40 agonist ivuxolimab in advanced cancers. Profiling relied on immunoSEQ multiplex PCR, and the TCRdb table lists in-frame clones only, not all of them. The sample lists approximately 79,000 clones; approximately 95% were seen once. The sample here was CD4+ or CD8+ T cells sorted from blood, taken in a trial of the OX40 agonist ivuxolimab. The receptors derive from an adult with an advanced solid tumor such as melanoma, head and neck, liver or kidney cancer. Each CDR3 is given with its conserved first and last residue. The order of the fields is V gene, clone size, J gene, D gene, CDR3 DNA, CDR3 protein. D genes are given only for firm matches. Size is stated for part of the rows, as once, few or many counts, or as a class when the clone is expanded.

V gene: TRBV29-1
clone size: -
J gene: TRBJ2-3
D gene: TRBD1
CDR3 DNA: TGCAGCGTTGAAGATCGGGACAGGGGGCGAGGAGGAAGCACAGATACGCAGTATTTT
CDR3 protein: CSVEDRDRGRGGSTDTQYF

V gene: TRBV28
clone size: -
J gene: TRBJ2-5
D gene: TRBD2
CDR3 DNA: TGTGCCAGCACCCCGGGACTAGCGGGCCCCCAGGACCAGTACTTC
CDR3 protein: CASTPGLAGPQDQYF

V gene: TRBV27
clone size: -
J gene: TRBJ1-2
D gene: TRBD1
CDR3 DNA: TGTGCCAGCAGTTCGGGTTCGACAGGGTTCTATGGCTACACCTTC
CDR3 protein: CASSSGSTGFYGYTF

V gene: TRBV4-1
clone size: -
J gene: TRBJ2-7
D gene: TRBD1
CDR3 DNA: TGCGCCAGCAGCCAATCAGATACAGGGGTAAGCGAGCAGTACTTC
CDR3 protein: CASSQSDTGVSEQYF

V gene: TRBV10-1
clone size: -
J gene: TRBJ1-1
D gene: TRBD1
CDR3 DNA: TGCGCCAGCAGTCCCGGGACAGGCTCCCCCGCTGAAGCTTTCTTT
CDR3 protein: CASSPGTGSPAEAFF

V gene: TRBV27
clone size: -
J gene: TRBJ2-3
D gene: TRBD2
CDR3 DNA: TGTGCCAGCAGTTTCCGACTAGCGGGGGTCACAGATACGCAGTATTTT
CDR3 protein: CASSFRLAGVTDTQYF

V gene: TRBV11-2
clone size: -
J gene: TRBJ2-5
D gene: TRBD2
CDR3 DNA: TGTGCCAGCTCGGTCGGCGGGGGGGCCTTGGAGACCCAGTACTTC
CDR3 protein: CASSVGGGALETQYF

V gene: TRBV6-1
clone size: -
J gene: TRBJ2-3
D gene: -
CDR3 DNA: TGTGCCAGCACATTCTTGGGTATGGATACGCAGTATTTT
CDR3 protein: CASTFLGMDTQYF

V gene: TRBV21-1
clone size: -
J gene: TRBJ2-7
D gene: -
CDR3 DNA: TGTGCCAGCAGCAATGGGGAGAAGGGGAAGGAGCAGTACTTC
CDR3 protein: CASSNGEKGKEQYF

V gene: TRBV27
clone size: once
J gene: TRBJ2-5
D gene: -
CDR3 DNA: TGTGCCAGCAGTTTATCCCCCGACTACTCTCCTCAAGAGACCCAGTACTTC
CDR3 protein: CASSLSPDYSPQETQYF

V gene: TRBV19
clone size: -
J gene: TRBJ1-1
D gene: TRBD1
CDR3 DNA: TGTGCCAGTAGTTCTGACAGGGGGATCGGGGACACTGAAGCTTTCTTT
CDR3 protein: CASSSDRGIGDTEAFF

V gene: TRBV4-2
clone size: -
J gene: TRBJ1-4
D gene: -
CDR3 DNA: TGTGCCAGCAGCCAAGAACGACGGCTTGCAACTAATGAAAAACTGTTTTTT
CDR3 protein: CASSQERRLATNEKLFF

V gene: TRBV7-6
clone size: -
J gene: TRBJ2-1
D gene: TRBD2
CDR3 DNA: TGTGCCAGCAGCCCTAGCGGGCAGGGTGAGCAGTTCTTC
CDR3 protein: CASSPSGQGEQFF

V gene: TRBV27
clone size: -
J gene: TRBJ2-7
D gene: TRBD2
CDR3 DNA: TGTGCCAGCAGTCCAACGCCTAGCGGGTACGAGCAGTACTTC
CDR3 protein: CASSPTPSGYEQYF

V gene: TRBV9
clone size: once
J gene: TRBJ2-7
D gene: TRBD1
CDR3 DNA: TGTGCCAGCAGCGAAACAGGGGTTCCCTACGAGCAGTACTTC
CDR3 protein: CASSETGVPYEQYF

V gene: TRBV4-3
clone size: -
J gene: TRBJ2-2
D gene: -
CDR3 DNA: TGCGCCAGCAGCCAAGAAAACGGGAACACCGGGGAGCTGTTTTTT
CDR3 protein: CASSQENGNTGELFF

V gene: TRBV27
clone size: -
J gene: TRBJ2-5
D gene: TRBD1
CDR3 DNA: TGTGCCAGCAGTTTATCTCCGGGACAGCAAGAGACCCAGTACTTC
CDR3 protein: CASSLSPGQQETQYF

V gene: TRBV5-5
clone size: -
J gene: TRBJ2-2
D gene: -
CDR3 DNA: TGTGCCAGCAGCACCTACAGGGCGGGCACCGGGGAGCTGTTTTTT
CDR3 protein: CASSTYRAGTGELFF

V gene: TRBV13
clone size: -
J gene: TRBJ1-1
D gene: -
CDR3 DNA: TGTGCCAGCAGCTTAGGTACGGGGAGAACTGAAGCTTTCTTT
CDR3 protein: CASSLGTGRTEAFF

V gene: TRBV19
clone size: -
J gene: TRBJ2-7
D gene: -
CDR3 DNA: TGTGCCAGTAGTATCACCGCTAGCTACGAGCAGTACTTC
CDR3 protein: CASSITASYEQYF

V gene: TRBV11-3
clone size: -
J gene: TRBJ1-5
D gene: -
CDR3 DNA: TGTGCCAGCAGCTTATCTCCCCGATTCGGGGGGCTAATCAATCAGCCCCAGCATTTT
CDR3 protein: CASSLSPRFGGLINQPQHF

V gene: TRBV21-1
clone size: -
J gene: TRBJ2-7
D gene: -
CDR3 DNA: TGTGCGAGCACACAAGTCCGAGACACCTCCTACGAGCAGTACTTC
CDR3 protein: CASTQVRDTSYEQYF

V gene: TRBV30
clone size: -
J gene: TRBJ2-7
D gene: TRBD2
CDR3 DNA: TGTGCCTGGATCCACCGGGGGGACTACGAGCAGTACTTC
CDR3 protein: CAWIHRGDYEQYF

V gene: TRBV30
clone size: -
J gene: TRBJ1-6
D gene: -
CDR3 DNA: TGTGCCTGGAGTGTACAGACCCCGAGCTCCTATAATTCACCCCTCCACTTT
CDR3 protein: CAWSVQTPSSYNSPLHF

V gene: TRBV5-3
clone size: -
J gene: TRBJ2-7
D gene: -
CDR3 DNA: TGTGCCAGCAGCTCCGCGGGCGGGACTTATTACGAGCAGTACTTC
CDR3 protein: CASSSAGGTYYEQYF

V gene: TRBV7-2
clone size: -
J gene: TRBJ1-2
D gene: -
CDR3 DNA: TGTGCCAGCAGCTTAAGGGGGGGGAGTAACTATGGCTACACCTTC
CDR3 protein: CASSLRGGSNYGYTF

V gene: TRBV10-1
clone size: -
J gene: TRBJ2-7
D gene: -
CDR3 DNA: TGCGCCCCCCCCCGGGACTTATGCTACGAGCAGTACTTC
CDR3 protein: CAPPRDLCYEQYF

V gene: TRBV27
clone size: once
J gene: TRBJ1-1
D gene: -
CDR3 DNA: TGTGCCAGCAGTTTATCGGGGTTAGGCACTGAAGCTTTCTTT
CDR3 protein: CASSLSGLGTEAFF

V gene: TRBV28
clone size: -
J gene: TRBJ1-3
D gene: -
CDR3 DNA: TGTGCCAGCACCGAGAGGGGATCTGGAAACACCATATATTTT
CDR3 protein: CASTERGSGNTIYF

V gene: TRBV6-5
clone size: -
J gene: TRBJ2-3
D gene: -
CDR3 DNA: TGTGCCAGCAGTTACGTCGGACCACCAGATACGCAGTATTTT
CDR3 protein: CASSYVGPPDTQYF

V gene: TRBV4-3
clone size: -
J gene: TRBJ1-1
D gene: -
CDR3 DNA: TGCGCCAGCAGCCAAACCCCTCGCGGGCCGGAGGGGTTGAACACTGAAGCTTTCTTT
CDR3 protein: CASSQTPRGPEGLNTEAFF

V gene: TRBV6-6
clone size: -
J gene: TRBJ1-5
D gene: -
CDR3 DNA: TGTGCCAGCAGCCCCAGGGATAGCAATCAGCCCCAGCATTTT
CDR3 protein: CASSPRDSNQPQHF

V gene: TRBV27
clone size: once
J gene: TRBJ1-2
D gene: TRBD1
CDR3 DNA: TGTGCCAGCGGACAGGGGGCTTTTGGCTACACCTTC
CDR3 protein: CASGQGAFGYTF

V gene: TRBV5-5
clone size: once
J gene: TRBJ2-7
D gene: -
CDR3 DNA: TGTGCCAGCAGCTTGCTCTCCGGGCAGCAAACCTACGAGCAGTACTTC
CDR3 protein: CASSLLSGQQTYEQYF

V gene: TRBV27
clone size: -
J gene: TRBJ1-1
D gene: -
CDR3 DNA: TGTGCCAGCAGTTTAGCCGTATGGGGCACTGAAGCTTTCTTT
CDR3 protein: CASSLAVWGTEAFF

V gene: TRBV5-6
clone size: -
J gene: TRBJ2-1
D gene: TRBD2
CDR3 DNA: TGTGCCAGCAGCCCGGGGGGGACTAGCGGGCGCCGCTCCTACAATGAGCAGTTCTTC
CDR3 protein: CASSPGGTSGRRSYNEQFF

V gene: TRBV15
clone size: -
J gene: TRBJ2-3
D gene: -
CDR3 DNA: TGTGCCACCAGCAGAGATGGATCAGATACGCAGTATTTT
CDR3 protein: CATSRDGSDTQYF

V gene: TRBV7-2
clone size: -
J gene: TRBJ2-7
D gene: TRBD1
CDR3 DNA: TGTGCCAGCAGTTCGGGAGGGCCCCGGGACAGGGGTCGGCACGAGCAGTACTTC
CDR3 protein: CASSSGGPRDRGRHEQYF

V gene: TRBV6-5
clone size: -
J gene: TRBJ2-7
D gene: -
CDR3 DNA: TGTGCCAGCAGCCGATCAGGGGGGTGGAGCGAGCAGTACTTC
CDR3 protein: CASSRSGGWSEQYF

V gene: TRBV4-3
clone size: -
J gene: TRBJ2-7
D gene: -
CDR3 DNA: TGCGCCAGCAGCCAAGTGGGACACTTCTCCTACGAGCAGTACTTC
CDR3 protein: CASSQVGHFSYEQYF

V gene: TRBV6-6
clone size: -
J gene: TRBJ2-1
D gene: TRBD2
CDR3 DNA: TGTGCCAGCAGTTCCAGCGGGAGCGGGGAGCAGTTCTTC
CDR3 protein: CASSSSGSGEQFF

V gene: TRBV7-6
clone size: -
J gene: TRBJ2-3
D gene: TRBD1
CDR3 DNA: TGTGCCAGCAGCCCGACAGGGGGCACAGATACGCAGTATTTT
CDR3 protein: CASSPTGGTDTQYF

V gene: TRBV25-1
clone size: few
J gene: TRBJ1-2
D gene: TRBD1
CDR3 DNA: TGTGCCAGCAGTCCATCGACAGGGGTGGCCTATGGCTACACCTTC
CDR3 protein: CASSPSTGVAYGYTF

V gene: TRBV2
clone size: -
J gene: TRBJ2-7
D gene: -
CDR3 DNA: TGTGCCAGCAGTGACGGGCCTTACTACGAGCAGTACTTC
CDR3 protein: CASSDGPYYEQYF

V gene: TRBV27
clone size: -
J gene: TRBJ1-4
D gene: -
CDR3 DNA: TGTGCCAGCAGTTTACTCCAGGGACCAACTAATGAAAAACTGTTTTTT
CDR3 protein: CASSLLQGPTNEKLFF

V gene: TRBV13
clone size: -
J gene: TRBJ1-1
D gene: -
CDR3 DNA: TGTGCCAGCAGCCGGACCGGGGTGAACACTGAAGCTTTCTTT
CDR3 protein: CASSRTGVNTEAFF

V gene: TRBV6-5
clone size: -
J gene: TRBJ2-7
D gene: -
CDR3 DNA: TGTGCCAGCAAAGGGCACGAGCAGTACTTC
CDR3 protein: CASKGHEQYF

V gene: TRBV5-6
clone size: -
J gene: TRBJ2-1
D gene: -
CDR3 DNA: TGTGCCAGCAGCTCCTGGCGGGGGCAATACAATGAGCAGTTCTTC
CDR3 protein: CASSSWRGQYNEQFF

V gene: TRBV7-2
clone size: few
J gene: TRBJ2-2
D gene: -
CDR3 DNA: TGTGCCAGCAGCTTAGGAGGAGGCGGGGAGCTGTTTTTT
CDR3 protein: CASSLGGGGELFF

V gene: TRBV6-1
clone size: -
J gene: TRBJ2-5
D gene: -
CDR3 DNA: TGTGCCAGCAGTGAAGCCCCAGGCGACTACCAAGAGACCCAGTACTTC
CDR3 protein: CASSEAPGDYQETQYF

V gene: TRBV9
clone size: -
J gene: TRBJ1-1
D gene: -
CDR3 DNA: TGTGCCAGCAGCGAGCTACGGGGGGGAACTGAAGCTTTCTTT
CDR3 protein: CASSELRGGTEAFF